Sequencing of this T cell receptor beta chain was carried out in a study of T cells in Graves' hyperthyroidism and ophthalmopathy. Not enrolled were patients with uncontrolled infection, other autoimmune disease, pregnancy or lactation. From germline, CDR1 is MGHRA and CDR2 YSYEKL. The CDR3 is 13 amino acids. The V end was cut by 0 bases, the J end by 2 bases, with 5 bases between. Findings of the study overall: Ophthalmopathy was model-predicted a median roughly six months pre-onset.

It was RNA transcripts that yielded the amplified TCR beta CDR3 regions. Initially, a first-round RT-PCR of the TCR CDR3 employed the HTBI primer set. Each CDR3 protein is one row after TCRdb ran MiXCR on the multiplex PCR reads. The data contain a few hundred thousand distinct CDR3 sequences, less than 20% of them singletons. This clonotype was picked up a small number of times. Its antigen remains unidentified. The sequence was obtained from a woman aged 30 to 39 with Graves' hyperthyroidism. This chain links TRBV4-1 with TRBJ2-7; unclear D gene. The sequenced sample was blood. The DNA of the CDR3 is TGCGCCAGCAGCCAAGACAAAGCCTACGAGCAGTACTTC. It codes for CASSQDKAYEQYF.